Listed below are T cell receptor beta chains from one sample, sequenced in a study of cytomegalovirus exposure and HLA in healthy donors. Sequencing used immunoSEQ multiplex PCR; TCRdb keeps in-frame clones, though not all of them. The table records about 120,000 clones, approximately 80% of them present only once. Material: PBMCs. Receptors originate from a middle-aged woman in good health and CMV-seropositive. The CDR3 runs from the conserved cysteine through the conserved F or W. D genes are given only for firm matches. Clone sizes are given selectively: once, few, many, or a class where the clone is expanded.

TRBJ1-5	TRBV7-9	few	.	CASSLEMGGSNQPQHF	TGTGCCAGCAGCTTAGAGATGGGGGGTAGTAATCAGCCCCAGCATTTT
TRBJ1-5	TRBV28	.	.	CAVLGRRNQPQHF	TGTGCCGTCCTGGGGAGGCGCAATCAGCCCCAGCATTTT
TRBJ1-2	TRBV6-5	once	TRBD1	CASSYQARGLGGYTF	TGTGCCAGCAGTTACCAGGCCAGGGGGTTGGGGGGCTACACCTTC
TRBJ1-2	TRBV11-2	.	.	CASSFGINYGYTF	TGTGCCAGCAGCTTCGGGATTAACTATGGCTACACCTTC
TRBJ2-3	TRBV2	.	TRBD2	CASSPTGRGDTQYF	TGTGCCAGCAGCCCTACCGGGCGGGGGGATACGCAGTATTTT
TRBJ2-3	TRBV11-2	.	TRBD2	CASSPLAGASTDTQYF	TGTGCCAGCAGCCCCCTAGCGGGGGCTAGCACAGATACGCAGTATTTT
TRBJ2-1	TRBV4-1	.	TRBD2	CASSPDGFFSGGGVEQFF	TGCGCCAGCAGCCCAGATGGGTTCTTTAGCGGGGGAGGGGTTGAGCAGTTCTTC
TRBJ2-5	TRBV9	.	TRBD2	CASSVVAGGYGETQYF	TGTGCCAGCAGCGTAGTGGCGGGGGGTTACGGAGAGACCCAGTACTTC
TRBJ2-7	TRBV29-1	.	.	CSVAGLNYEQYF	TGCAGCGTTGCCGGACTTAACTACGAGCAGTACTTC
TRBJ2-6	TRBV19	.	.	CASSIDRGTVGANVLTF	TGTGCCAGTAGTATAGATCGGGGAACGGTTGGGGCCAACGTCCTGACTTTC
TRBJ1-5	TRBV6-1	few	.	CASSEQGSNQPQHF	TGTGCCAGCAGTGAACAGGGAAGCAATCAGCCCCAGCATTTT
TRBJ1-1	TRBV6-5	.	TRBD1	CASGEQGAFEAFF	TGTGCCAGCGGAGAACAGGGGGCGTTTGAAGCTTTCTTT
TRBJ1-5	TRBV19	few	TRBD1	CANPARGEGNQPQHF	TGTGCCAATCCCGCCAGGGGGGAGGGCAATCAGCCCCAGCATTTT
TRBJ2-1	TRBV19	.	.	CASRVGAQNNEQFF	TGTGCCAGTAGGGTGGGGGCTCAAAACAATGAGCAGTTCTTC
TRBJ1-4	TRBV13	.	.	CASSLWQANEKLFF	TGTGCCAGCAGCTTATGGCAGGCTAATGAAAAACTGTTTTTT
TRBJ2-7	TRBV6-5	.	TRBD1	CASSRPSTGSYEQYF	TGTGCCAGCAGTCGCCCATCGACAGGGTCCTACGAGCAGTACTTC
TRBJ1-4	TRBV5-1	.	.	CASTLGAGSEKLFF	TGCGCCAGCACCCTGGGGGCAGGATCCGAAAAACTGTTTTTT
TRBJ2-5	TRBV19	.	TRBD2	CASRLVGGQETQYF	TGTGCCAGTAGGCTGGTCGGGGGGCAAGAGACCCAGTACTTC
TRBJ1-1	TRBV6-5	.	.	CASRSGPGWNTEAFF	TGTGCCAGCCGTTCAGGCCCAGGGTGGAACACTGAAGCTTTCTTT
TRBJ1-2	TRBV4-2	.	TRBD1	CASSQEDRGLGYTF	TGTGCCAGCAGCCAGGAAGACAGGGGGCTGGGCTACACCTTC
TRBJ2-3	TRBV30	.	.	CAWSIADTQYF	TGTGCCTGGAGTATCGCGGATACGCAGTATTTT
TRBJ2-2	TRBV11-3	few	TRBD1	CASSSGTGSDTGELFF	TGTGCCAGCAGCTCAGGGACAGGGTCGGACACCGGGGAGCTGTTTTTT
TRBJ1-2	TRBV19	.	TRBD1	CASSWTGGSFNYGYTF	TGTGCCAGTAGTTGGACAGGGGGCTCCTTTAACTATGGCTACACCTTC
TRBJ1-5	TRBV6-1	.	TRBD1	CASSESGGNQPQHF	TGTGCCAGCAGTGAGTCAGGGGGGAATCAGCCCCAGCATTTT
TRBJ1-6	TRBV4-2	.	TRBD1	CASSQGRGRGNSPLHF	TGTGCCAGCAGCCAAGGGAGGGGGCGCGGAAATTCACCCCTCCACTTT
TRBJ1-5	TRBV5-1	.	.	CASSLGYTDQPQHF	TGCGCCAGCAGCTTGGGGTACACCGATCAGCCCCAGCATTTT
TRBJ1-5	TRBV19	.	.	CASSSLRGIGYSQPQHF	TGTGCCAGTAGTTCACTTAGAGGGATAGGATATAGTCAGCCCCAGCATTTT
TRBJ2-1	TRBV5-1	.	TRBD2	CASSLEPSGVNEQFF	TGCGCCAGCAGCTTGGAACCTAGCGGGGTAAATGAGCAGTTCTTC
TRBJ2-3	TRBV2	.	.	CASNAREHRDTQYF	TGTGCCAGCAACGCCCGGGAGCATAGAGATACGCAGTATTTT
TRBJ2-1	TRBV30	.	.	CAWSVLSGRKFF	TGTGCCTGGAGTGTACTTTCGGGGAGAAAGTTCTTC
TRBJ2-7	TRBV14	.	.	CASSQLGYEQYF	TGTGCCAGCAGCCAACTCGGCTACGAGCAGTACTTC
TRBJ2-7	TRBV20-1	.	.	CSAAGLEQYF	TGCAGTGCGGCAGGGCTCGAGCAGTACTTC
TRBJ1-2	TRBV25-1	.	.	CASSEYGRDGYTF	TGTGCCAGCAGTGAATATGGGAGGGATGGCTACACCTTC
TRBJ1-1	TRBV13	.	.	CASSGWGGLGTEAFF	TGTGCCAGCAGCGGGTGGGGGGGGCTGGGAACTGAAGCTTTCTTT
TRBJ2-3	TRBV30	.	.	CAWSSQEGTDTQYF	TGTGCCTGGTCCTCACAGGAGGGGACAGATACGCAGTATTTT
TRBJ1-4	TRBV6-1	.	TRBD1	CASSGTRGRFVTNEKLFF	TGTGCCAGCAGTGGAACCAGGGGGCGTTTTGTAACTAATGAAAAACTGTTTTTT
TRBJ2-1	TRBV7-9	.	TRBD2	CASSLDRTSGYNEQFF	TGTGCCAGCAGCTTAGATCGGACTAGCGGTTACAATGAGCAGTTCTTC
TRBJ1-1	TRBV5-1	.	.	CASSIRQNTEAFF	TGCGCCAGCTCGATACGACAGAACACTGAAGCTTTCTTT
TRBJ2-5	TRBV27	.	TRBD1	CASSFGRQGETQYF	TGTGCCAGCAGTTTTGGGAGACAGGGGGAGACCCAGTACTTC
TRBJ2-5	TRBV7-9	.	.	CSSSPTVWGLETQYF	TGTTCCAGCAGCCCGACCGTTTGGGGCCTGGAGACCCAGTACTTC
TRBJ2-1	TRBV6-5	once	TRBD1	CASSYSGQGAREQFF	TGTGCCAGCAGTTACTCGGGACAGGGGGCGCGAGAGCAGTTCTTC
TRBJ2-5	TRBV5-4	.	.	CASSNGQVQETQYF	TGTGCCAGCAGCAACGGACAAGTCCAAGAGACCCAGTACTTC
TRBJ2-5	TRBV30	.	.	CAWTPRGRRETQYF	TGTGCCTGGACGCCCCGAGGGAGGAGGGAGACCCAGTACTTC
TRBJ1-6	TRBV7-2	.	.	CASSPRGPATQSTYSPLHF	TGTGCCAGCAGCCCAAGGGGTCCTGCCACCCAGTCGACGTATTCACCCCTCCACTTT
TRBJ1-3	TRBV4-1	.	.	CASSQESRGSGNTIYF	TGCGCCAGCAGCCAAGAATCGCGAGGGTCTGGAAACACCATATATTTT
TRBJ2-2	TRBV6-6	.	.	CASSYSRGTGELFF	TGTGCCAGCAGTTACTCGAGAGGCACCGGGGAGCTGTTTTTT
TRBJ2-2	TRBV19	.	.	CATRTDRTSYTGELFF	TGTGCCACCCGGACAGACAGGACATCCTACACCGGGGAGCTGTTTTTT
TRBJ2-7	TRBV5-1	few	TRBD2	CASSRGVGYEQYF	TGCGCCAGCAGCCGGGGGGTGGGGTACGAGCAGTACTTC
TRBJ1-6	TRBV5-4	.	.	CASSWGRSEYSPLHF	TGTGCCAGCAGCTGGGGGCGGTCGGAGTATTCACCCCTCCACTTT
TRBJ2-7	TRBV5-1	.	.	CASSFAGAYEQYF	TGCGCCAGCAGCTTCGCAGGCGCCTACGAGCAGTACTTC
TRBJ1-5	TRBV19	.	TRBD1	CASKRDRDFTQPQHF	TGTGCCAGTAAGAGGGACAGGGACTTTACTCAGCCCCAGCATTTT
TRBJ1-4	TRBV10-3	.	.	CAISEGQSATNEKLFF	TGTGCCATCAGTGAGGGACAGTCAGCAACTAATGAAAAACTGTTTTTT
TRBJ2-7	TRBV5-4	.	TRBD2	CASSSGTSGLGHEQYF	TGTGCCAGCAGCTCCGGGACTAGCGGGTTGGGCCACGAGCAGTACTTC
TRBJ2-2	TRBV12-5	once	.	CASGLVPSGTFNTGELFF	TGTGCTAGTGGTTTGGTCCCATCCGGGACTTTCAACACCGGGGAGCTGTTTTTT
TRBJ1-2	TRBV6-5	.	TRBD1	CASSHRGRGYGYTF	TGTGCCAGCAGTCACAGGGGGCGCGGCTATGGCTACACCTTC
TRBJ2-7	TRBV30	.	.	CAWRDTFSYEQYF	TGTGCCTGGCGGGACACCTTCTCCTACGAGCAGTACTTC